Included here is one T cell receptor beta chain sequence, with context. Its antigen is not identified. Trimming cost V 8 bases and J 0 bases, with 8 bases left between them. The CDR3 totals 13 residues. Germline-derived CDR1 and CDR2 are KGHDR and SFDVKD. For TCRbeta, the library was prepared with unique molecular identifiers. TCRdb itself ran the PCR reads through MiXCR, one entry per CDR3 protein. The sample gives 250,000 to 300,000 distinct CDR3 sequences, more than 9% of which show up once; roughly a quarter is in the top ten. The data belong to a study of T-cell reconstitution after alpha-beta-depleted transplantation in children. Whole-study findings and limits: After transplant, high TCRbeta diversity at day 60 in some patients arose from surviving recipient T cells and thymic progenitors. As was reported, about two months after transplant, alpha-beta T cells came from several hundred expanded graft clones. T-cell counts and diversity at one year following transplant were attributed mainly to newly produced T cells.

The source material was peripheral blood, sampled 180 days after TCRalphabeta/CD19-depleted stem cell transplant. The TCR originated in a male patient aged 2-10 years who had a stem cell transplant for chronic granulomatous disease, so the T cells may come from the graft donor. The genes are TRBV24-1 and TRBJ2-3; tentatively, D is TRBD1 or TRBD2 (5 bases each). The CDR3 DNA reads as TGTGCCACCACCAGGGACAGCACAGATACGCAGTATTTT. It is translated as CATTRDSTDTQYF.